This TCR beta chain was identified during a study of blood T cell repertoires in COVID-19. Study at large: Collection of acute and convalescent COVID-19 samples took place in the United States, Italy and Spain. PBMCs, B-cell-depleted T cells, or T cells provided the cDNA or gDNA that made up the material.

Under the authors' procedure: Amplifying reference gene primers gave estimates of nucleated cell counts. The protocol was immunoSEQ multiplex PCR, while the TCRdb copy is restricted to in-frame clones and leaves out a portion. That table gives V, J and clone size, and the DNA gave D and trimming. The sample has some 42,000 clones; more than 65% are singletons. The CDR3 has 16 amino acids. V lost 0 bases and J lost 6; bases outside the gene matches: 8. Germline CDR1 is SGDLS and CDR2 is YYNGEE. The chain is built from TRBV9 and TRBJ2-2; 7 positions agree with TRBD1. Sample: peripheral blood. The TCR originated in a man aged 80 or over with acute or convalescent COVID-19. As DNA, the CDR3 is TGTGCCAGCAGCGTAGGGTGGCGGACAGGCGCCGGGGAGCTGTTTTTT. It codes for CASSVGWRTGAGELFF.